The 6 T cell receptor beta chains in this list originate from one sample, sequenced in a study of CD8+ T cells in alopecia areata. The authors extracted RNA and reverse transcribed it into cDNA as the sequencing template. Libraries were prepared by immunoSEQ multiplex PCR; TCRdb keeps only in-frame clonotypes and omits some of them. The table lists some 120,000 clones, with no singletons. Sequenced input: lesional skin. The receptors come from a C3H/HeJ mouse with alopecia areata. The mice in this strain carry MHC haplotype H2-k.

Concerning this clone itself: Gene names are the mouse ones. The DNA ends 4 residues before the CDR3 does, and the rest of the CDR3 is filled in from the germline J gene. The rearrangement uses TRBV16 and TRBJ2-7; D not resolved. Per the germline V gene, CDR1 is SGHSA and CDR2 is FRNQAP. This CDR3 comprises 12 residues. Between the trimmed V and J ends, which lost 5 bases and 1 base, there was a span of 6 bases. The CDR3 loop is CASSLPSYEQYF. CDR3 DNA (partial): TGTGCAAGCAGCCTCCCGTCCTAT.

Of note for this clone: Genes and germline are mouse. CDR3 DNA (partial): TGTGCCAGCAGTCGGACAGGGGGCTGGGAC. This encodes CASSRTGGWD. The whole CDR3 reads CASSRTGGWDTQYF. V is TRBV13-3 and J is TRBJ2-5; TRBD1 matches at 11 bases. The read gets to within 4 residues of the CDR3 end, and the germline J gene fills in the rest. Germline V CDR1 and CDR2: NNHDY, SYVADS. The CDR3 contains 14 residues.

Concerning this clone itself: TCRdb's protein does not match the DNA translation at residue 11; the protein provided is translated from the DNA. Gene names refer to mouse genes. The read terminates 3 residues ahead of where the CDR3 ends, so the germline J gene completes it. The J gene is TRBJ1-6, the V gene TRBV19; 7 bases line up with TRBD1. TRBJ1-6 is marked as an open reading frame, function uncertain. CDR1 and CDR2 (germline): FNHDT, SITEND (reference sequence). The CDR3 length is 14 residues. The ends lost 5 bases at V and 4 bases at J; junction bases unmatched: 3. CDR3 loop: CASRDRWYNSPLYF. The part of the CDR3 DNA that was read is TGTGCCAGCAGGGACAGGTGGTATAATTCGCCC.

Comments on this clone: Here the gene names and germline are mouse. The read falls 4 residues short of the CDR3 end, and the missing part is taken from the germline J gene. This chain joins TRBV13-2 and TRBJ2-5, with a weak D call TRBD1 (6 bases). Germline lookup yields CDR1 NNHNN and CDR2 SYGAGS (reference sequence). CDR3 length equals 16 residues. V was pared by 0 bases and J by 2 bases, with 13 bases between. CDR3 DNA, as far as it was read: TGTGCCAGCGGTGATGCCAGGGGCGGGGGCCAAGAC. Protein sequence: CASGDARGGGQD. The entire CDR3 reads CASGDARGGGQDTQYF.

This clone has only a few counts. Genes and germline are mouse. Sequencing ends 4 residues short of the CDR3 end; the germline J gene provides the rest. The rearrangement uses TRBV13-3 and TRBJ2-3; maybe TRBD1 (6 bases). Per germline, CDR1 NNHDY and CDR2 SYVADS. Trimming shortened V by 5 bases and J by 0 bases, and 10 bases separated the two germline ends. The CDR3 extends over 14 amino acids. The CDR3 here is CASRRTVSAETLYF. CDR3 DNA, as far as it was read: TGTGCCAGCAGAAGGACAGTTAGTGCAGAA.

Of note for this clone: Gene names are mouse gene names. The read stops 4 residues short of the end of the CDR3; the missing end is completed from the germline J gene. The chain joins TRBV16 to TRBJ2-5; 8 bases are a match to TRBD1. Germline V gene sequence: CDR1 SGHSA, CDR2 FRNQAP. This CDR3 has 14 residues. CDR3 sequence reads: CASSSTGGSDTQYF. CDR3 DNA, as far as it was read: TGTGCAAGCAGCTCTACAGGGGGGTCAGAC.